Shown below are 8 T cell receptor beta chains from a single sample sequenced in a study of T cell responses to AZD1222 COVID-19 vaccine. Libraries were prepared by immunoSEQ multiplex PCR; TCRdb keeps only in-frame clonotypes and omits some of them. The sample gives around 83,000 clones, approximately 90% of which show up once; around 5.8% is in the top ten. The sample in question was peripheral blood, obtained 28 days after the second AZD1222 dose. These receptors came from an adult who received the AZD1222 COVID-19 vaccine.

The J gene is TRBJ2-1, the V gene TRBV24-1, with D perhaps being TRBD1 or TRBD2 (5 bases each). The germline CDR1 and CDR2 sequences are KGHDR and SFDVKD. V was shortened by 5 bases and J by 8 bases, with 15 bases between the two germline ends. This CDR3 comprises 14 residues. CDR3 bases: TGTGCCACCAGTGGGGTGAGGGGTCGCGATGAGCAGTTCTTC. Its protein is CATSGVRGRDEQFF.

The chain links TRBV6-4 to TRBJ2-1, with 7 positions matching TRBD2. CDR1 and CDR2 (germline): MRHNA, SNTAGT. The CDR3 is made up of 15 amino acids. Trimming removed 2 bases from V and 6 bases from J; junction bases left unmatched: 7. The CDR3 reads CASSDGSGDSNEQFF. CDR3 nucleotides: TGTGCCAGCAGTGACGGAAGCGGGGATTCCAATGAGCAGTTCTTC.

The chain recombines TRBV2 with TRBJ1-1, with D perhaps matching TRBD1 (6 bases). CDR1 is SNHLY, CDR2 FYNNEI, per germline. The CDR3 is 14 amino acids. The V end lost 7 bases, the J end lost 8 bases, and 20 bases lay between the germline ends. This chain's CDR3 is CASTPWGRGAEAFF. CDR3 coding DNA: TGTGCCAGCACCCCCTGGGGCAGGGGAGCCGAAGCTTTCTTT.

This clone was counted a single time. The rearrangement links TRBV7-2 to TRBJ1-2; unclear D gene. CDR1 and CDR2 (germline): SGHTA, FQGNSA. Trimming stripped 7 bases from V and 0 bases from J, with 12 bases between. This CDR3 is 14 amino acids long. This CDR3 reads CASTRNGANYGYTF. Here the CDR3 DNA reads TGTGCCAGCACCCGGAATGGAGCTAACTATGGCTACACCTTC.

The chain joins TRBV9 to TRBJ1-1; possibly TRBD1 for D (6 bases). Trimming took 0 bases from V and 1 from J, leaving 10 bases between them. Germline lookup yields CDR1 SGDLS and CDR2 YYNGEE. The CDR3 totals 15 residues. The CDR3 DNA reads as TGTGCCAGCAGCGTAGAGCCGGGACAGAACACTGAAGCTTTCTTT. Its protein product is CASSVEPGQNTEAFF.

The V gene is TRBV7-9, the J gene TRBJ2-4, with D perhaps matching TRBD2 (5 bases). V dropped 5 bases and J dropped 14 bases, with 13 bases sitting between them. This CDR3 is built from 11 residues. Looked up from germline, CDR1 is SEHNR and CDR2 is FQNEAQ (reference sequence). In DNA, the CDR3 is TGTGCCAGCAGCCAAGGAGGATTTGAGTACTTC. It specifies CASSQGGFEYF.

This clone was observed a few times. The chain carries TRBV4-1 and TRBJ1-3; no firm D call. The germline V gene has CDR1 MGHRA and CDR2 YSYEKL. The CDR3 is 13 residues long. V lost 4 bases and J lost 8, with 12 bases in between. This chain's CDR3 is CASSPQGRYTIYF. The DNA of the CDR3 is TGCGCCAGCAGCCCGCAAGGACGGTACACCATATATTTT.

The chain uses TRBV30 and TRBJ2-3; D not certain. The ends were cut back, 4 bases at V and 3 bases at J, with 11 bases in the middle. CDR3 length: 13 amino acids. Germline assignment: CDR1 GTSNPN and CDR2 SVGIG (reference sequence). The CDR3 DNA reads TGTGCCTGGACCCCTGGGGTTACAGATACGCAGTATTTT. Translated: CAWTPGVTDTQYF.